These T cell receptor beta chains were read from a single sample in a study of blood T cell repertoires in COVID-19. Measured with immunoSEQ multiplex PCR; TCRdb has only the in-frame clones, and not every one. In the table there are about 140,000 clones, roughly 85% of which are singletons. Sample: PBMCs or T cells enriched from blood (not recorded which). These receptors were obtained from a woman aged 45-60 years who had recovered from COVID-19. Both conserved end residues are part of each CDR3. The D gene is left open where the match is weak. Not every row has a clone size; where given, it reads once, few, many or a size class.

clone_size: -; v_call: TRBV6-5; j_call: TRBJ1-6; d_call: TRBD1; cdr3_aa: CASSLGQGRNSPLHF; cdr3_nt: TGTGCCAGCAGTCTTGGACAGGGCCGAAATTCACCCCTCCACTTT
clone_size: few; v_call: TRBV4-1; j_call: TRBJ1-4; d_call: -; cdr3_aa: CASSQEIATNEKLFF; cdr3_nt: TGCGCCAGCAGCCAAGAGATAGCAACTAATGAAAAACTGTTTTTT
clone_size: few; v_call: TRBV28; j_call: TRBJ1-2; d_call: -; cdr3_aa: CASSLDNYGYTF; cdr3_nt: TGTGCCAGCAGTCTAGATAACTATGGCTACACCTTC
clone_size: -; v_call: TRBV27; j_call: TRBJ1-6; d_call: -; cdr3_aa: CASSSTQRENSPLHF; cdr3_nt: TGTGCCAGCAGTAGCACTCAGCGCGAAAATTCACCCCTCCACTTT
clone_size: -; v_call: TRBV7-9; j_call: TRBJ2-2; d_call: -; cdr3_aa: CASLKTVSTGELFF; cdr3_nt: TGTGCCAGCTTAAAAACAGTATCCACCGGGGAGCTGTTTTTT
clone_size: -; v_call: TRBV24-1; j_call: TRBJ2-3; d_call: TRBD2; cdr3_aa: CATSDSGTSPDTQYF; cdr3_nt: TGTGCCACCAGTGATTCCGGGACTAGCCCAGATACGCAGTATTTT
clone_size: -; v_call: TRBV6-5; j_call: TRBJ1-2; d_call: TRBD1; cdr3_aa: CASSPGTVDGGYTF; cdr3_nt: TGTGCCAGCAGTCCCGGGACAGTGGACGGTGGCTACACCTTC
clone_size: -; v_call: TRBV25-1; j_call: TRBJ1-6; d_call: -; cdr3_aa: CASSEYGSGSPLHF; cdr3_nt: TGTGCCAGCAGTGAATATGGAAGCGGCTCACCCCTCCACTTT
clone_size: -; v_call: TRBV9; j_call: TRBJ1-2; d_call: -; cdr3_aa: CASSTNGGYTF; cdr3_nt: TGTGCCAGCAGCACGAACGGGGGCTACACCTTC
clone_size: -; v_call: TRBV5-4; j_call: TRBJ2-5; d_call: -; cdr3_aa: CASSLELRGETQYF; cdr3_nt: TGTGCCAGCAGCTTGGAACTTAGGGGAGAGACCCAGTACTTC
clone_size: -; v_call: TRBV5-1; j_call: TRBJ1-1; d_call: -; cdr3_aa: CASSGQRNTEAFF; cdr3_nt: TGCGCCAGCAGTGGACAGAGGAACACTGAAGCTTTCTTT
clone_size: -; v_call: TRBV5-1; j_call: TRBJ2-7; d_call: TRBD1; cdr3_aa: CASRETGNYEQYF; cdr3_nt: TGCGCCAGCAGGGAGACAGGGAACTACGAGCAGTACTTC
clone_size: -; v_call: TRBV30; j_call: TRBJ2-7; d_call: TRBD2; cdr3_aa: CAWSGAGREQYF; cdr3_nt: TGTGCCTGGAGTGGTGCCGGGAGGGAGCAGTACTTC
clone_size: -; v_call: TRBV24-1; j_call: TRBJ2-1; d_call: TRBD2; cdr3_aa: CATSDLQTSGQFF; cdr3_nt: TGTGCCACCAGTGATTTGCAGACTAGCGGGCAGTTCTTC
clone_size: -; v_call: TRBV3-1/TRBV3-2; j_call: TRBJ2-5; d_call: TRBD2; cdr3_aa: CASSLLAEETQYF; cdr3_nt: TGTGCCAGCAGCCTTCTAGCGGAAGAGACCCAGTACTTC
clone_size: -; v_call: TRBV6-5; j_call: TRBJ2-3; d_call: -; cdr3_aa: CASSYDGRAQYF; cdr3_nt: TGTGCCAGCAGTTACGACGGGCGGGCGCAGTATTTT
clone_size: -; v_call: TRBV25-1; j_call: TRBJ1-1; d_call: -; cdr3_aa: CASSQGANTEAFF; cdr3_nt: TGTGCCAGCAGTCAGGGTGCGAACACTGAAGCTTTCTTT
clone_size: -; v_call: TRBV7-9; j_call: TRBJ1-1; d_call: -; cdr3_aa: CASSLDWAATEAFF; cdr3_nt: TGTGCCAGCAGCTTAGATTGGGCAGCCACTGAAGCTTTCTTT
clone_size: -; v_call: TRBV7-3; j_call: TRBJ2-1; d_call: TRBD1; cdr3_aa: CASSSQGGSYNEQFF; cdr3_nt: TGTGCCAGCAGCTCACAGGGGGGTTCCTACAATGAGCAGTTCTTC
clone_size: -; v_call: TRBV18; j_call: TRBJ2-7; d_call: -; cdr3_aa: CASSPLRAPSYEQYF; cdr3_nt: TGTGCCAGCTCACCACTCAGGGCCCCTTCCTACGAGCAGTACTTC
clone_size: -; v_call: TRBV9; j_call: TRBJ1-5; d_call: -; cdr3_aa: CASSVGGGNQPQHF; cdr3_nt: TGTGCCAGCAGCGTCGGGGGAGGCAATCAGCCCCAGCATTTT
clone_size: -; v_call: TRBV4-2; j_call: TRBJ2-3; d_call: -; cdr3_aa: CASSQGVGGSTDTQYF; cdr3_nt: TGTGCCAGCAGCCAAGGAGTCGGGGGAAGCACAGATACGCAGTATTTT
clone_size: once; v_call: TRBV27; j_call: TRBJ2-7; d_call: -; cdr3_aa: CASSHHREGRYF; cdr3_nt: TGTGCCAGCAGCCATCACAGGGAAGGGCGGTACTTC
clone_size: -; v_call: TRBV10-2; j_call: TRBJ2-4; d_call: TRBD1; cdr3_aa: CASSAGQGQVTKNIQYF; cdr3_nt: TGCGCCAGCAGCGCCGGACAGGGCCAAGTCACCAAAAACATTCAGTACTTC
clone_size: -; v_call: TRBV25-1; j_call: TRBJ2-1; d_call: TRBD2; cdr3_aa: CASSIAGEQFF; cdr3_nt: TGTGCCAGCAGTATAGCGGGAGAGCAGTTCTTC
clone_size: -; v_call: TRBV19; j_call: TRBJ1-5; d_call: TRBD1; cdr3_aa: CASRRTSGGKQPQHF; cdr3_nt: TGTGCCAGTAGAAGGACCTCAGGGGGAAAGCAGCCCCAGCATTTT
clone_size: -; v_call: TRBV28; j_call: TRBJ2-6; d_call: -; cdr3_aa: CASTYRTGMPGANVLTF; cdr3_nt: TGTGCCAGCACCTACCGGACGGGGATGCCTGGGGCCAACGTCCTGACTTTC
clone_size: -; v_call: TRBV3-1/TRBV3-2; j_call: TRBJ2-1; d_call: -; cdr3_aa: CASSRGSAEQFF; cdr3_nt: TGTGCCAGCAGCCGGGGTAGCGCCGAGCAGTTCTTC
clone_size: -; v_call: TRBV10-3; j_call: TRBJ1-1; d_call: -; cdr3_aa: CAISPGITEAFF; cdr3_nt: TGTGCCATCAGTCCGGGGATCACTGAAGCTTTCTTT
clone_size: few; v_call: TRBV5-1; j_call: TRBJ1-4; d_call: -; cdr3_aa: CASSPTPEGEKLFF; cdr3_nt: TGCGCCAGCAGCCCTACTCCGGAGGGTGAAAAACTGTTTTTT
clone_size: few; v_call: TRBV7-9; j_call: TRBJ2-7; d_call: -; cdr3_aa: CASSSGGDEQYF; cdr3_nt: TGTGCCAGCAGCTCCGGCGGGGACGAGCAGTACTTC
clone_size: -; v_call: TRBV11-3; j_call: TRBJ2-1; d_call: -; cdr3_aa: CASSLDGQINNEQFF; cdr3_nt: TGTGCCAGCAGCTTAGACGGACAGATCAACAATGAGCAGTTCTTC
clone_size: -; v_call: TRBV19; j_call: TRBJ2-3; d_call: -; cdr3_aa: CASSMSSTDTQYF; cdr3_nt: TGTGCCAGTAGTATGAGCAGCACAGATACGCAGTATTTT
clone_size: -; v_call: TRBV7-2; j_call: TRBJ1-5; d_call: -; cdr3_aa: CASSLDSGNQPQHF; cdr3_nt: TGTGCCAGCAGCTTAGATTCGGGCAATCAGCCCCAGCATTTT
clone_size: few; v_call: TRBV7-3; j_call: TRBJ1-6; d_call: TRBD1; cdr3_aa: CASSLRQGDSPLHF; cdr3_nt: TGTGCCAGCAGCCTAAGACAGGGAGATTCACCCCTCCACTTT
clone_size: -; v_call: TRBV7-8; j_call: TRBJ2-7; d_call: TRBD2; cdr3_aa: CASSFSLAGGQYEQYF; cdr3_nt: TGTGCCAGCAGCTTCTCCTTGGCGGGAGGGCAGTACGAGCAGTACTTC
clone_size: -; v_call: TRBV7-3; j_call: TRBJ2-1; d_call: TRBD1; cdr3_aa: CASSIGTGVYEQFF; cdr3_nt: TGTGCCAGCAGCATAGGGACAGGAGTCTATGAGCAGTTCTTC
clone_size: -; v_call: TRBV6-5; j_call: TRBJ1-6; d_call: TRBD1; cdr3_aa: CASSLQGLGSPLHF; cdr3_nt: TGTGCCAGCAGCCTACAGGGGTTAGGCTCACCCCTCCACTTT
clone_size: -; v_call: TRBV28; j_call: TRBJ2-7; d_call: TRBD2; cdr3_aa: CASTAGVSYEQYF; cdr3_nt: TGTGCCAGCACAGCGGGGGTCTCCTACGAGCAGTACTTC
clone_size: -; v_call: TRBV11-3; j_call: TRBJ2-1; d_call: -; cdr3_aa: CASSGRLARYNEQFF; cdr3_nt: TGTGCCAGCAGCGGACGCCTAGCTCGGTACAATGAGCAGTTCTTC
clone_size: once; v_call: TRBV19; j_call: TRBJ2-7; d_call: TRBD1; cdr3_aa: CASSIGTGDYEQYF; cdr3_nt: TGTGCCAGTAGTATAGGGACAGGGGACTACGAGCAGTACTTC
clone_size: -; v_call: TRBV2; j_call: TRBJ1-6; d_call: -; cdr3_aa: CASRRDWSSYNSPLHF; cdr3_nt: TGTGCCAGCAGGCGCGACTGGAGCTCCTATAATTCACCCCTCCACTTT